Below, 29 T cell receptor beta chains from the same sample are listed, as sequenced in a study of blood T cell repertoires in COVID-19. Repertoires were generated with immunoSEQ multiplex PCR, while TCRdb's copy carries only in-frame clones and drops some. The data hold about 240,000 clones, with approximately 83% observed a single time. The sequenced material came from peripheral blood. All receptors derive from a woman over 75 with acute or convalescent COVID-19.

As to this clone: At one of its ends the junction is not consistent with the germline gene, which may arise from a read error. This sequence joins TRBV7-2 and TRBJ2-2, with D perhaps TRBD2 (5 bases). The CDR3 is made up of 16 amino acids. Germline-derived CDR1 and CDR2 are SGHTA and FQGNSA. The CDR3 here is CASSLALGSPPGEPFF. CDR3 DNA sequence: TGTGCCAGCAGCTTAGCGCTGGGCAGCCCTCCCGGGGAGCCGTTTTTT.

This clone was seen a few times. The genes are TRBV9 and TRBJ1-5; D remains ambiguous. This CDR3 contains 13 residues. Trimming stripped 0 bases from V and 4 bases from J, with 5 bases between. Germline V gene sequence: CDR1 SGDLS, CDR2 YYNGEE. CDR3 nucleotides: TGTGCCAGCAGCGTAGATGAGAATCAGCCCCAGCATTTT. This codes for CASSVDENQPQHF.

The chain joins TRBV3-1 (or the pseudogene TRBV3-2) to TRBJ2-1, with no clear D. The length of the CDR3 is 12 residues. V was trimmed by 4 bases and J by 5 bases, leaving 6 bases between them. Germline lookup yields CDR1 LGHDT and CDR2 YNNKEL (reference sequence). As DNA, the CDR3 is TGTGCCAGCAGCCGAACGGACAATGAGCAGTTCTTC. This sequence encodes CASSRTDNEQFF.

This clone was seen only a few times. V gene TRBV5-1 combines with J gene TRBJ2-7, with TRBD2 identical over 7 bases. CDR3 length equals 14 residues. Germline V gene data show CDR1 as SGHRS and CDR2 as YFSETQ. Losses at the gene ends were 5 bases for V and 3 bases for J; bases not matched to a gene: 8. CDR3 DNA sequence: TGCGCCAGCAGACGCGGGGAGGGAGTCTACGAGCAGTACTTC. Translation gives CASRRGEGVYEQYF.

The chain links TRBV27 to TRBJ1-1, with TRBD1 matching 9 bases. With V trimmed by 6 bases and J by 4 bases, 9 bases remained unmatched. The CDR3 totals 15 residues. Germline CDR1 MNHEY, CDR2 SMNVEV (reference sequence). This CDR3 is CASSPTGGRRTEAFF. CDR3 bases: TGTGCCAGCAGCCCAACAGGGGGCCGACGCACTGAAGCTTTCTTT.

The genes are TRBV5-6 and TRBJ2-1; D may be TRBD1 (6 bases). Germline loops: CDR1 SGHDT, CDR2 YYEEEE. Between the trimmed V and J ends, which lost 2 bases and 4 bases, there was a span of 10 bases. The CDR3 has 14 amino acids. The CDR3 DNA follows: TGTGCCAGCAGCTTTTTACAGGGTTACAATGAGCAGTTCTTC. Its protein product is CASSFLQGYNEQFF. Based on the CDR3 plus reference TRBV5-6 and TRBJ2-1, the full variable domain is DAGVTQSPTHLIKTRGQQVTLRCSPKSGHDTVSWYQQALGQGPQFIFQYYEEEERQRGNFPDRFSGHQFPNYSSELNVNALLLGDSALYLCASSFLQGYNEQFFGPGTRLTVL.

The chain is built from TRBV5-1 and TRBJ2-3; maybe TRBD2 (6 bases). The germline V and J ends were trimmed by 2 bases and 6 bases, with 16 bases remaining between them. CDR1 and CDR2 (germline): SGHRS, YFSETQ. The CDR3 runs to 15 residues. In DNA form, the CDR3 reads TGCGCCAGCAGCTTTTTCCAGGGAGGAGGCGATACGCAGTATTTT. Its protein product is CASSFFQGGGDTQYF.

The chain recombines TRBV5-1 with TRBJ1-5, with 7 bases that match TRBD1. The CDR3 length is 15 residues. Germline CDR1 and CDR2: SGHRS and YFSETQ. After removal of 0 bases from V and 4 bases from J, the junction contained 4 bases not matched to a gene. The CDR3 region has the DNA TGCGCCAGCAGCTTGGTGCCAGGGGGAAATCAGCCCCAGCATTTT. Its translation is CASSLVPGGNQPQHF.

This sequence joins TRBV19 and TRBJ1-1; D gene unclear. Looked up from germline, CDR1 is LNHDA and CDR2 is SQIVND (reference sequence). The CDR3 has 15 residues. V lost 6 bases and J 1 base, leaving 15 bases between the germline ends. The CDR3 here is CASSLAPLGNTEAFF. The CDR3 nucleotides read TGTGCCAGTAGCCTAGCCCCCCTTGGGAACACTGAAGCTTTCTTT. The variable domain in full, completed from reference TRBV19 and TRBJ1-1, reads DGGITQSPKYLFRKEGQNVTLSCEQNLNHDAMYWYRQDPGQGLRLIYYSQIVNDFQKGDIAEGYSVSREKKESFPLTVTSAQKNPTAFYLCASSLAPLGNTEAFFGQGTRLTVV.

CDR3: CASSLVRVIGLSYEQYF. DNA of the CDR3: TGTGCCAGCAGCTTAGTGAGGGTGATAGGACTGTCCTACGAGCAGTACTTC. The J gene is TRBJ2-7, the V gene TRBV7-8, with TRBD2 as a possible D gene (5 bases). CDR3 size: 17 residues. Germline V lookup: CDR1 SGHVS, CDR2 FQNEAQ. The V and J ends lost 1 base and 1 base respectively, with 17 bases between them.

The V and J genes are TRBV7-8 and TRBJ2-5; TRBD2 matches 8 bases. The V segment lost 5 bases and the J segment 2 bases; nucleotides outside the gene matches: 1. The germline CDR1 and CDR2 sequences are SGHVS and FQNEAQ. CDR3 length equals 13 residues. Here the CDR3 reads CASSRGGQETQYF. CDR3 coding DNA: TGTGCCAGCAGCCGGGGGGGGCAAGAGACCCAGTACTTC.

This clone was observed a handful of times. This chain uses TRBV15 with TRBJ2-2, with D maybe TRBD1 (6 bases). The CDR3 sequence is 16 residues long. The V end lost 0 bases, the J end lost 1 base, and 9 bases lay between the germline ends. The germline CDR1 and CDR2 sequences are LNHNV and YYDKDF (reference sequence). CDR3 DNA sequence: TGTGCCACCAGCAGAGATGGACAGAAGAACACCGGGGAGCTGTTTTTT. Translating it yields CATSRDGQKNTGELFF.

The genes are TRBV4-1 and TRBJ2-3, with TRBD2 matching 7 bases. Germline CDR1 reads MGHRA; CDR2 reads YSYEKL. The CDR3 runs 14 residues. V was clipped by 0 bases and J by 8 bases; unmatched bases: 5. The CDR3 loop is CASSQDPTGGTQYF. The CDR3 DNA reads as TGCGCCAGCAGCCAAGATCCGACGGGGGGTACGCAGTATTTT.

The CDR3 loop reads CASSRPGTGLDEQFF. The CDR3 DNA is TGCGCCAGCAGCCGTCCCGGGACAGGGTTGGATGAGCAGTTCTTC. The V gene is TRBV5-1, the J gene TRBJ2-1; the match to TRBD1 covers 9 bases. Germline CDR1 and CDR2: SGHRS and YFSETQ. The CDR3 extends over 15 amino acids. Losses at the gene ends were 4 bases for V and 8 bases for J; bases not matched to a gene: 10.

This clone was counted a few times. CDR3 DNA sequence: TGTGCCAGCTCACCAACTAATGAGCAGTTCTTC. It is translated as CASSPTNEQFF. The chain employs TRBV18 and TRBJ2-1, with D unclear. From germline, CDR1 is KGHSH and CDR2 LQKENI. This CDR3 is built from 11 residues. Trimming took 2 bases from V and 7 from J, leaving 3 bases between them.

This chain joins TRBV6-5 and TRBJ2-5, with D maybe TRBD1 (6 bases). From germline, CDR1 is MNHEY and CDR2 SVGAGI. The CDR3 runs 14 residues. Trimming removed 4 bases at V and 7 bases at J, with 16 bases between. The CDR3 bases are TGTGCCAGCAGTTTACCAGGACAGTCCGGGACCCAGTACTTC. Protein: CASSLPGQSGTQYF.

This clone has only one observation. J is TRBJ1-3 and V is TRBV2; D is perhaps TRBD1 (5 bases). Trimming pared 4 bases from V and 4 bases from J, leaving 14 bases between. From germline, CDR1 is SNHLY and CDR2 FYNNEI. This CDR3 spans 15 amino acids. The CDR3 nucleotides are TGTGCCAGCAGTGCGGGTGGGGCGCGAGGAAACACCATATATTTT. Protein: CASSAGGARGNTIYF.

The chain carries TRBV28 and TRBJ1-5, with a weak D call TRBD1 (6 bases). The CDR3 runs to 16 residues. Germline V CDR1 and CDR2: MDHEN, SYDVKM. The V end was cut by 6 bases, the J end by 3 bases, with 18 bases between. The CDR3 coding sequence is TGTGCCAGCAGACTTCTGGGGGGGGCATTCAATCAGCCCCAGCATTTT. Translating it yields CASRLLGGAFNQPQHF.

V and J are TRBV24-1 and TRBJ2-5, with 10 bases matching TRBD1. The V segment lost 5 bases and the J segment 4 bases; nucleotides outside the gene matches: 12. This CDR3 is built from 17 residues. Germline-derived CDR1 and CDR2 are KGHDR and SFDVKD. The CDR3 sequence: CATSAGSGQGMGETQYF. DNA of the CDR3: TGTGCCACCAGTGCCGGATCGGGACAGGGGATGGGAGAGACCCAGTACTTC.

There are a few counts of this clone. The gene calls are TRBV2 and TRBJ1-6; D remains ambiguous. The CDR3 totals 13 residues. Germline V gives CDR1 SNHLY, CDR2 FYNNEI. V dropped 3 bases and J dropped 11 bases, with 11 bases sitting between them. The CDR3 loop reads CASSEFGEAPLHF. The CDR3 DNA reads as TGTGCCAGCAGTGAGTTTGGTGAGGCACCCCTCCACTTT.

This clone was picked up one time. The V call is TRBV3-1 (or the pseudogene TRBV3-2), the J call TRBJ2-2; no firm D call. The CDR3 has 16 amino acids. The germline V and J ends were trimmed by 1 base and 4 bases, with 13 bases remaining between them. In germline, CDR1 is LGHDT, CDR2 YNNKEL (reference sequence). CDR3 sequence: CASSQAILGVTGELFF. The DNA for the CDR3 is TGTGCCAGCAGCCAAGCAATCCTCGGAGTCACCGGGGAGCTGTTTTTT.

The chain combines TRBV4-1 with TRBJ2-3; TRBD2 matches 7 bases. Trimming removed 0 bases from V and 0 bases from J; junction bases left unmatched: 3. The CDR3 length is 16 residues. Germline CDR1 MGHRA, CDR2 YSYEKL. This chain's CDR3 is CASSQESAGSTDTQYF. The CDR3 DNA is TGCGCCAGCAGCCAAGAGTCAGCGGGGAGCACAGATACGCAGTATTTT.

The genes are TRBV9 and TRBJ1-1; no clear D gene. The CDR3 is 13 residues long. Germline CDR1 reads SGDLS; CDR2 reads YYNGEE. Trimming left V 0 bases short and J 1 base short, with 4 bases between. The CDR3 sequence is CASSVARNTEAFF. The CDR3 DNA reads TGTGCCAGCAGCGTAGCTAGGAACACTGAAGCTTTCTTT.

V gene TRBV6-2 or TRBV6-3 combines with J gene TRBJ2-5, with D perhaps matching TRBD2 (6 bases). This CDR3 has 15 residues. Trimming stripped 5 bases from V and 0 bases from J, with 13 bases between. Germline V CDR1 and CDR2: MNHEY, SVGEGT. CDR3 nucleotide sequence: TGTGCCAGCAGTGGGAGGACATCGTACCAAGAGACCCAGTACTTC. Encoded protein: CASSGRTSYQETQYF.

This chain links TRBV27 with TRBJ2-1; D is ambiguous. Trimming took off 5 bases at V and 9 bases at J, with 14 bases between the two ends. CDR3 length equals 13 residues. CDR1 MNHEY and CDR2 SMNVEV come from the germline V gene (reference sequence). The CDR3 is CASSRNSGLEQFF. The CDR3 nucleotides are TGTGCCAGCAGTAGAAACTCGGGTCTTGAGCAGTTCTTC.

The CDR3 coding sequence is TGTGCCAGCAGCTTGGTAGCGGGGAACACCGGGGAGCTGTTTTTT. Translation gives CASSLVAGNTGELFF. The chain links TRBV7-2 to TRBJ2-2; 7 bases line up with TRBD2. Germline V CDR1 and CDR2: SGHTA, FQGNSA. With V trimmed by 3 bases and J by 1 base, 2 bases remained unmatched. This CDR3 has 15 amino acids.

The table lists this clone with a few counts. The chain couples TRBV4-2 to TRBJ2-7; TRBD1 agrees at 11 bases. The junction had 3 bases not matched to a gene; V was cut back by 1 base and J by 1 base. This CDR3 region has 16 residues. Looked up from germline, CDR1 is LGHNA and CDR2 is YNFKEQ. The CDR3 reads CASSQVGTGGSYEQYF. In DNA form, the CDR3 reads TGTGCCAGCAGCCAAGTGGGGACAGGGGGGTCCTACGAGCAGTACTTC.

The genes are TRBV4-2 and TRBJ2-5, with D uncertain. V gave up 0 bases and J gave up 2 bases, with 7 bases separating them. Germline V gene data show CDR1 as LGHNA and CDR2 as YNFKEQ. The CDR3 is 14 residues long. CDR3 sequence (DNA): TGTGCCAGCAGCCAAGAACTACCGCAAGAGACCCAGTACTTC. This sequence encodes CASSQELPQETQYF.

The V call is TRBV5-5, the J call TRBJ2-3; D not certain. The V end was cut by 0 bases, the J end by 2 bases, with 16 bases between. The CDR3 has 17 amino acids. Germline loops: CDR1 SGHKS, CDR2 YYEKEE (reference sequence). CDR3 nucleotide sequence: TGTGCCAGCAGCTTGGGGTGGGCCAGACGAAACACAGATACGCAGTATTTT. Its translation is CASSLGWARRNTDTQYF.